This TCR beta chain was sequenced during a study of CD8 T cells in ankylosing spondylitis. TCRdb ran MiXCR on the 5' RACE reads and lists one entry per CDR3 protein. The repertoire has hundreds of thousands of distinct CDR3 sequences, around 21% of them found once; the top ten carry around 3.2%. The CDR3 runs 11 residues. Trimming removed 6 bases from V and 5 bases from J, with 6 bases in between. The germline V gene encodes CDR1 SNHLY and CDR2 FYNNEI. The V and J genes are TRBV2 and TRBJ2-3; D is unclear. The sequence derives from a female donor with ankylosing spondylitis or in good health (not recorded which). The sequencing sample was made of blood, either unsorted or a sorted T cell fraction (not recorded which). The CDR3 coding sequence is TGTGCCAGCAGCGGAAAAGATACGCAGTATTTT. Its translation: CASSGKDTQYF.